One sample yielded the 30 T cell receptor beta chains listed below, sequenced in a study of kidney transplant recipient with SARS-CoV-2 infection. TCRdb redid the calling of the reads with MiXCR, one entry per CDR3 protein. The sample lists about 250,000 distinct CDR3 sequences; 29% were seen once. Here the sequenced sample was a blood sample, taken at baseline and around day 120 from a kidney transplant recipient. All receptors derive from a young adult male patient who had COVID-19 and was a kidney transplant recipient. Part of the T cells may come from the graft donor.

V usage is TRBV5-3 and J usage is TRBJ1-2; D not certain. TRBV5-3 is flagged as an ORF with uncertain function. There are 16 residues in the CDR3. Trimming took 7 bases from V and 4 from J, leaving 23 bases between them. The CDR3 here is CARLILVVRKTYGYTF. Here the CDR3 DNA reads TGTGCCAGATTAATACTAGTGGTGAGAAAGACCTATGGCTACACCTTC.

Ten or more counts support this clonotype. The V call is TRBV7-8, the J call TRBJ1-5; TRBD1 matches at 7 bases. V was clipped by 5 bases and J by 4 bases; unmatched bases: 11. This CDR3 spans 16 amino acids. Germline-derived CDR1 and CDR2 are SGHVS and FQNEAQ. The CDR3 nucleotides read TGTGCCAGCAGCCCTAGGAAGGGACAGAGTAATCAGCCCCAGCATTTT. It encodes CASSPRKGQSNQPQHF.

This clonotype was recorded at least ten times. The chain has TRBV3-1 and TRBJ2-5, with no clear D. Germline V CDR1 and CDR2: LGHDT, YNNKEL (reference sequence). The V end lost 5 bases, the J end lost 5 bases, and 24 bases lay between the germline ends. The CDR3 sequence is 17 residues long. This CDR3 is CASSCAPPISFSETQYF. Here the CDR3 DNA reads TGTGCCAGCAGCTGTGCGCCTCCCATTTCTTTCTCTGAGACCCAGTACTTC.

This clonotype was counted between two and nine times. This chain connects TRBV20-1 to TRBJ1-2; D is unclear. CDR3 size: 16 residues. V dropped 4 bases and J dropped 4 bases, with 22 bases sitting between them. In germline, CDR1 is DFQATT, CDR2 SNEGSKA (reference sequence). CDR3 in amino acids: CSATVLLFRKTYGYTF. DNA of the CDR3: TGCAGTGCTACGGTGTTGCTGTTTCGAAAGACCTATGGCTACACCTTC.

On this clonotype: Sequence at one end of the junction differs from germline and may be a read error. The chain is built from TRBV20-1 and TRBJ1-1; 9 positions match TRBD1. CDR1 and CDR2 from the germline V gene are DFQATT and SNEGSKA (reference sequence). The length of the CDR3 is 19 residues. The CDR3 loop is CGARDRAETGGLRDTEAFF. CDR3 nucleotides: TGCGGTGCTAGGGACCGAGCGGAAACAGGGGGCTTAAGGGACACTGAAGCTTTCTTT.

CDR3 protein: CAWSATLRQYF. The CDR3 DNA is TGTGCCTGGAGCGCGACTCTGCGGCAGTACTTC. The genes are TRBV30 and TRBJ2-5; unclear D gene. CDR3 length: 11 residues. Germline V gene data show CDR1 as GTSNPN and CDR2 as SVGIG (reference sequence). V was clipped by 3 bases and J by 11 bases, with 13 bases between them.

Points on this clonotype: Mismatch with germline at one junction end may stem from a read error. The rearrangement uses TRBV5-4 and TRBJ1-2; the D is unclear. CDR3 length equals 16 residues. The germline V gene encodes CDR1 SGHNT and CDR2 YYREEE (reference sequence). The CDR3 is CASYKLVPGKTYSYTF. The CDR3 region has the DNA TGTGCCAGCTATAAACTCGTACCAGGAAAGACCTATAGCTACACCTTC.

This clonotype was observed at least ten times. V usage is TRBV7-2 and J usage is TRBJ1-1; maybe TRBD1 (5 bases). Germline V gene lookup returns CDR1 SGHTA and CDR2 FQGNSA. Trimming removed 1 base from V and 0 bases from J, with 6 bases in between. There are 14 residues in the CDR3. The CDR3: CASSLGGMNTEAFF. The CDR3 DNA is TGTGCCAGCAGCTTAGGGGGGATGAACACTGAAGCTTTCTTT.

At least ten counts were recorded for this clonotype. The V call is TRBV3-1, the J call TRBJ2-7; D possibly corresponds to TRBD2 (5 bases). This CDR3 is built from 15 residues. The germline V and J ends were trimmed by 7 bases and 0 bases, with 16 bases remaining between them. Germline V gives CDR1 LGHDT, CDR2 YNNKEL (reference sequence). The CDR3 DNA is TGTGCCAGCACCCTAGCCGGCGAGAGCTCCTACGAGCAGTACTTC. As protein: CASTLAGESSYEQYF.

The count of this clonotype is one. One base away lies a much larger clone, so this may be a sequencing read error. This sequence joins TRBV3-1 and TRBJ2-2; D unresolved. CDR1 and CDR2 from the germline V gene are LGHDT and YNNKEL (reference sequence). V was pared by 5 bases and J by 5 bases, with 24 bases between. This CDR3 contains 18 residues. For the CDR3, the DNA is TGTGCCAGCAGCGCTTGTAATCCCACTTCAGGCTTGACCGGGGAGCTGTTTTTT. It translates to CASSACNPTSGLTGELFF.

This clonotype was seen a handful of times. The rearrangement links TRBV9 to TRBJ1-2, with D hard to call. CDR3 length: 16 amino acids. The ends were cut back, 7 bases at V and 4 bases at J, with 23 bases in the middle. Germline loops: CDR1 SGDLS, CDR2 YYNGEE. The CDR3 DNA sequence: TGTGCCAGCCTTCTTGTGTACTCAAGAAAGACCTATGGCTACACCTTC. Translation: CASLLVYSRKTYGYTF. The full variable domain, rest sourced from reference TRBV9 and TRBJ1-2, is DSGVTQTPKHLITATGQRVTLRCSPRSGDLSVYWYQQSLDQGLQFLIQYYNGEERAKGNILERFSAQQFPDLHSELNLSSLELGDSALYFCASLLVYSRKTYGYTFGSGTRLTVV.

Worth noting for this clonotype: This may stem from a read error, because a much larger clone lies one nucleotide away. The DNA for the CDR3 is TGTGCCACCAGTCTGTCATATAGTACCAGAAAGACCTATGGCTACACCTTC. Amino acids: CATSLSYSTRKTYGYTF. The rearrangement uses TRBV24-1 and TRBJ1-2, with D uncertain. This CDR3 has 17 residues. V was shortened by 6 bases and J by 4 bases, with 23 bases between the two germline ends. Germline loops: CDR1 KGHDR, CDR2 SFDVKD.

Ten or more counts support this clonotype. The rearrangement links TRBV4-3 to TRBJ2-5; 10 bases are shared with TRBD1. Germline loops: CDR1 LGHNA, CDR2 YSLEER. The junction had 9 bases not matched to a gene; V was cut back by 4 bases and J by 1 base. The CDR3 runs to 17 residues. CDR3 bases: TGCGCCAGCAGCCGAAACTCGGACAGGGGGTTCCAAGAGACCCAGTACTTC. Translated, it gives CASSRNSDRGFQETQYF.

This clonotype was seen at least ten times. The chain recombines TRBV8-2 with TRBJ1-2. TRBV8-2 is a pseudogene segment. This CDR3 has 16 amino acids. The DNA for the CDR3 is TGTGGCAGTGGTTTTGATGATAGCCGAAAGACCTATGGCTACACCTTC. The encoded protein is CGSGFDDSRKTYGYTF.

In its sample, this clonotype was seen a few times. The V gene is TRBV5-1, the J gene TRBJ1-2, with D hard to call. The V and J ends lost 7 bases and 4 bases respectively, with 23 bases between them. CDR3 size: 16 residues. The germline V gene has CDR1 SGHRS and CDR2 YFSETQ. Here the CDR3 reads CASSFASVRKTYGYTF. The CDR3 DNA follows: TGCGCCAGCTCATTTGCATCGGTTCGAAAGACCTATGGCTACACCTTC.

Note on this clonotype: A clone one base away is much larger, so this may be a read error. This sequence joins TRBV21-1 and TRBJ2-3. TRBV21-1 is tagged as a pseudogene. The CDR3 totals 17 residues. CDR3 coding DNA: TGTGCCAGCAGAATAGTGTTAGCTACAGTCATGCAAGATACGCCGTATTTT. It codes for CASRIVLATVMQDTPYF.

With regard to this clonotype: A read error may be the cause here, since a much bigger clone is one base away. CDR3 sequence reads: CATSRGRGSYNEQLF. The CDR3 nucleotides are TGTGCCACCAGCAGGGGGAGGGGCTCCTACAATGAGCAGCTCTTC. The gene calls are TRBV15 and TRBJ2-1; 7 nucleotides agree with TRBD2. Per the germline V gene, CDR1 is LNHNV and CDR2 is YYDKDF (reference sequence). The CDR3 runs to 15 residues.

On this clonotype: This may arise from a read error, as a much more abundant clone is one base away. The chain employs TRBV5-4 and TRBJ1-2; D not certain. Germline CDR1 is SGHNT and CDR2 is YYREEE (reference sequence). Trimming cost V 7 bases and J 4 bases, with 23 bases left between them. The CDR3 covers 16 residues. The CDR3, as DNA: TGTGCCAGCGCAGTTAACGTACCAGGAAAGACCTATGGCTACACCTTC. Translation: CASAVNVPGKTYGYTF.

This clonotype was picked up many times. The rearrangement joins TRBV27 to TRBJ2-1; 10 positions agree with TRBD1. With V trimmed by 6 bases and J by 0 bases, 14 bases remained unmatched. From germline, CDR1 is MNHEY and CDR2 SMNVEV (reference sequence). The CDR3 has 19 amino acids. The CDR3, as DNA: TGTGCCAGCAGCCTAACCGGGACAGGGGCTAGGAGCTCCTACAATGAGCAGTTCTTC. Its protein product is CASSLTGTGARSSYNEQFF.

Of note for this clonotype: With only one base between it and a far larger clone, this is likely a read error. The chain joins TRBV30 to TRBJ2-5; TRBD2 agrees at 13 bases. V was clipped by 3 bases and J by 13 bases; unmatched bases: 14. Per the germline V gene, CDR1 is GTSNPN and CDR2 is SVGIG (reference sequence). CDR3 length: 15 residues. As DNA, the CDR3 is TGTGCCTGGAGCAGACTAGCGGGAGGTCCTCTCGAGCGGTACTTC. Translated: CAWSRLAGGPLERYF.

This clonotype showed up just a few times. The V gene is TRBV12-5, the J gene TRBJ1-2; a possible D gene is TRBD1 (6 bases). Looked up from germline, CDR1 is LGHNT and CDR2 is FRNRAP. The CDR3 loop spans 15 amino acids. V was cut by 2 bases and J by 4 bases, with 14 bases left in between. CDR3 nucleotides: TGTGCTAGTGGTTTGAGGCAGGGGACCCCCTATGGCTACACCTTC. Translation: CASGLRQGTPYGYTF.

This clonotype showed up many times. The chain carries TRBV4-1 and TRBJ2-2, with 10 positions matching TRBD2. Germline V CDR1 and CDR2: MGHRA, YSYEKL. CDR3 size: 16 residues. With V trimmed by 0 bases and J by 7 bases, 5 bases remained unmatched. In DNA form, the CDR3 reads TGCGCCAGCAGCCAAGATACGCCTAGCGGGAGCGGGGAGCTGTTTTTT. This sequence encodes CASSQDTPSGSGELFF.

This clonotype was recorded at least ten times. The chain employs TRBV3-1 and TRBJ1-2, with no clear D. Trimming shortened V by 5 bases and J by 4 bases, and 23 bases separated the two germline ends. The CDR3 is made up of 17 amino acids. The germline V gene has CDR1 LGHDT and CDR2 YNNKEL (reference sequence). DNA for the CDR3: TGTGCCAGCAGCGCTGGTCGCACCCTTCGAAAGACCTATGGCTACACCTTC. Its translation is CASSAGRTLRKTYGYTF.

This clonotype came up many times. The chain couples TRBV12-3 or TRBV12-4 to TRBJ1-4; TRBD1 might be the D (5 bases). Trimming took 4 bases from V and 1 from J, leaving 19 bases between them. The CDR3 totals 18 residues. CDR3 in amino acids: CASSSGRGKRGTNEKLFF. CDR3 bases: TGTGCCAGCAGTTCGGGCAGAGGGAAGAGGGGAACTAATGAAAAACTGTTTTTT.

A word on this clonotype: One base away lies a much larger clone, so this may be a sequencing read error. This chain uses TRBV7-9 with TRBJ2-5; TRBD2 might be the D (6 bases). The closer fit of TRBJ2-7 to the DNA end suggests the J call may be wrong. This CDR3 comprises 17 residues. Germline V gene lookup returns CDR1 SEHNR and CDR2 FQNEAQ (reference sequence). CDR3 loop: CAGSASRGGLVTYEQYF. CDR3 nucleotide sequence: TGTGCCGGCAGCGCCAGCCGGGGAGGATTAGTAACCTACGAGCAGTACTTC.

This clonotype appeared many times. CDR3 bases: TGTGCCAGCAAGGCCTCGGCAGAGTACAATGAGCAGTTCTTC. Amino acid sequence: CASKASAEYNEQFF. J is TRBJ2-1 and V is TRBV6-4, with D unresolved. Germline V lookup: CDR1 MRHNA, CDR2 SNTAGT. V lost 7 bases to trimming and J lost 4 bases, with 14 bases between them. This CDR3 contains 14 residues.

This clonotype was detected once. A single base separates this from a much larger clone, so it may be a read error. The rearrangement joins TRBV19 to TRBJ2-7; D gene ambiguous. Germline CDR1 reads LNHDA; CDR2 reads SQIVND (reference sequence). The CDR3 sequence is 13 residues long. CDR3 nucleotide sequence: TGTGCCAGTAGTAACCCCTCCAACTACGAGCAGTGCTTC. Its protein product is CASSNPSNYEQCF.

There are many counts of this clonotype. The chain couples TRBV6-5 to TRBJ2-6; the D call may be TRBD1 or TRBD2 (5 bases each). The V and J ends lost 4 bases and 2 bases respectively, with 15 bases between them. CDR1 and CDR2 from the germline V gene are MNHEY and SVGAGI. There are 17 residues in the CDR3. For the CDR3, the DNA is TGTGCCAGCAGTTCCCTACCCCTGGGGGCTGGGGCCAACGTCCTGACTTTC. It is translated as CASSSLPLGAGANVLTF.

This clonotype appeared many times. Here the CDR3 reads CASSIGRVSGNEQFF. DNA of the CDR3: TGTGCCAGTAGTATCGGGAGAGTATCGGGGAATGAGCAGTTCTTC. The genes are TRBV19 and TRBJ2-1; a weak D match, TRBD2 (6 bases). Trimming stripped 3 bases from V and 7 bases from J, with 16 bases between. Looked up from germline, CDR1 is LNHDA and CDR2 is SQIVND (reference sequence). This CDR3 comprises 15 residues.

V and J are TRBV18 and TRBJ2-1; D assignment may be TRBD1 or TRBD2 (7 bases each). The CDR3 has 16 residues. Deletions cut 8 bases from V and 3 bases from J, with 20 bases between. Germline V gives CDR1 KGHSH, CDR2 LQKENI. This CDR3 reads CASGSQGGLNYNEQFF. DNA of the CDR3: TGTGCCAGCGGATCGCAGGGGGGGTTAAACTACAATGAGCAGTTCTTC.